This TCR beta chain appears in the sequencing data of a study of cytomegalovirus exposure and HLA in healthy donors. Study information: Unique TCRs numbering some 77 million, obtained from HLA-typed donors, made up an early data release.

It was with 60 Vbeta and 13 Jbeta primers that the PCR ran. The method was immunoSEQ multiplex PCR; TCRdb's version includes in-frame clones alone and lacks a portion of them. The table lists fewer than 200,000 clones, 75% to 90% of them singletons. Findings of the study overall: In a later analysis, across HLA loci, associated TCR counts were highest for DRB1, lowest for HLA-C. Reports indicated that the classifier achieved high specificity and sensitivity in diagnosing cytomegalovirus status. The study carried out a later analysis of TCR beta sequences. It associated 15,000 to 20,000 of them with specific HLA alleles at a false discovery rate of 0.05.

To note about this clone: Its antigen is as yet unknown.

The CDR3 consists of 16 residues. Between the trimmed V and J ends, which lost 1 base and 0 bases, there was a span of 9 bases. Germline V gene data show CDR1 as SGHTA and CDR2 as FQGTGA. The clonotype originates from a woman in her 50s in good health and CMV-seropositive. The gene calls are TRBV7-3 and TRBJ2-2; no definite D call. The sequenced sample was PBMCs. This CDR3 is CASSLIRPSNTGELFF. CDR3 nucleotides: TGTGCCAGCAGCTTAATTCGTCCCTCGAACACCGGGGAGCTGTTTTTT. The entire variable domain, with the rest obtained from reference TRBV7-3 and TRBJ2-2, is as follows: GAGVSQTPSNKVTEKGKYVELRCDPISGHTALYWYRQSLGQGPEFLIYFQGTGAADDSGLPNDRFFAVRPEGSVSTLKIQRTERGDSAVYLCASSLIRPSNTGELFFGEGSRLTVL.